The present TCR beta chain was sequenced within a study of blood T cell dynamics during melanoma immunotherapy. Time point defined: week 3, after first cycle of checkpoint inhibitor. Patients with prior systemic cancer treatment, concomitant immunosuppressants, or other active malignancies were excluded. Every bulk PBMC sample received the same 350 ng of DNA. Clones were sequenced by immunoSEQ multiplex PCR, and TCRdb holds only the in-frame ones, with some missing. The sample holds 10,000 to 13,000 clones, around 87% seen once. The sequence derives from a human donor with melanoma. The sample in question was blood, obtained from a patient treated with checkpoint blockade.

CDR3 coding DNA: TGCGCCAGCAGCCAAGAATCCAGGGGGGGCTATGGCTACACCTTC. Amino acid sequence: CASSQESRGGYGYTF. The chain combines TRBV4-1 with TRBJ1-2, with TRBD1 identical over 7 bases. The CDR3 is 15 amino acids. The trim removed 0 bases at V and 4 bases at J, leaving 5 bases unmatched. CDR1 is MGHRA, CDR2 YSYEKL, per germline.